There are a few counts of the clone carrying this TCR beta chain. The target antigen is unknown. The same CDR3 also results from other DNA sequences found in this sample. Clones were read by immunoSEQ multiplex PCR, and TCRdb kept only the in-frame ones, dropping some. The sample gives around 6,200 clones, 80% to 90% of which show up once; approximately 6.1% is in the top ten. H&E slides confirmed each diagnosis, reviewed by two pathologists independently. This sample was taken from a study of immune evolution from preneoplasia to lung adenocarcinoma. V was clipped by 5 bases and J by 4 bases, with 18 bases between them. Germline CDR1 is SGHVS and CDR2 is FQNEAQ. The CDR3 extends over 16 amino acids. Study-wide points: Later-stage lesions seemingly showed higher T cell density and diversity than normal lung. Normal lung had the highest top T cell clone frequencies.

The clonotype comes from a donor aged 70 or over with lung adenocarcinoma. This chain connects TRBV7-8 to TRBJ1-5; D remains unclear. The specimen was FFPE adjacent normal lung tissue. DNA for the CDR3: TGTGCCAGCAGCCCACACCGGGCCCAAGGGAATCAGCCCCAGCATTTT. It specifies CASSPHRAQGNQPQHF.